This TCR beta chain was recorded in a study of shared clonotypes between healthy human individuals. In the study overall: Three plates each covered CD4 naive and memory; CD8 naive two, CD8 memory one. Study-level results: Among non-shared clonotypes, generation probabilities were lower than among those shared by all four donors.

V shed 6 bases and J shed 5 bases, with 18 bases lying between them. Germline V gene sequence: CDR1 LGHNT, CDR2 FRNRAP. The CDR3 runs to 15 residues. Only in-frame clones appear in the TCRdb table, and some are missing; sequencing was by immunoSEQ multiplex PCR. The sample contains some 1 million clones, around 75% of which appear only once. With respect to this clone: Its antigen is currently unknown.

Partitioning of CD4+ cells yielded a CD45RA+ naive subset and a CD45RA-negative memory subset. The J gene is TRBJ2-3, the V gene TRBV12-5, with D possibly TRBD2 on 5 matching bases. The sequenced material came from memory CD4+ T cells sorted from blood. Documented subset: CD45RA-negative fraction. The source is a man younger than 35 in good health. CDR3 DNA: TGTGCTAGTGGCCCATTTGGGGAGATAAGAGATACGCAGTATTTT. Protein sequence: CASGPFGEIRDTQYF. The full variable domain, completed using reference TRBV12-5 and TRBJ2-3, is DARVTQTPRHKVTEMGQEVTMRCQPILGHNTVFWYRQTMMQGLELLAYFRNRAPLDDSGMPKDRFSAEMPDATLATLKIQPSEPRDSAVYFCASGPFGEIRDTQYFGPGTRLTVL.